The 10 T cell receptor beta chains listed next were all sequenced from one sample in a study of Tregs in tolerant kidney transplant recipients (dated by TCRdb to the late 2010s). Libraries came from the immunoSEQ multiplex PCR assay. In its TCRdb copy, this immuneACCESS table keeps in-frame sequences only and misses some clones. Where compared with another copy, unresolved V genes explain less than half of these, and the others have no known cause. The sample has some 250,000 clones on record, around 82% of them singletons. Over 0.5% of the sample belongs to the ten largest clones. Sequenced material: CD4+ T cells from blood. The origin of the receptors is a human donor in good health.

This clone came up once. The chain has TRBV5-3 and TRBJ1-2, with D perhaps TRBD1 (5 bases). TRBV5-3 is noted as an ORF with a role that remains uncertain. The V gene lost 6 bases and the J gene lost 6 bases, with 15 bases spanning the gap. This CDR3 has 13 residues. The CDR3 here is CARMGWGFNGYTF. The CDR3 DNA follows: TGTGCCAGAATGGGGTGGGGCTTCAATGGCTACACCTTC.

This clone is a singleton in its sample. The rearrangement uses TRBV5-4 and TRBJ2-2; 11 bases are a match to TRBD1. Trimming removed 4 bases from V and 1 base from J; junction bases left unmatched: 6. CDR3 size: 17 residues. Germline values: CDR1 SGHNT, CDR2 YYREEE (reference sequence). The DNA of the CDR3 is TGTGCCAGCAGCCCGGACAGGGGGCGAAGGAACACCGGGGAGCTGTTTTTT. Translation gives CASSPDRGRRNTGELFF.

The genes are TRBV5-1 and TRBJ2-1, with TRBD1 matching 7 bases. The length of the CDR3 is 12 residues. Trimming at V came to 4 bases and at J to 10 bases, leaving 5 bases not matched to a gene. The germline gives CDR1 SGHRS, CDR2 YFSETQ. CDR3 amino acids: CASSPGQAEQFF. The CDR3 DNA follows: TGCGCCAGCAGCCCTGGACAGGCAGAGCAGTTCTTC.

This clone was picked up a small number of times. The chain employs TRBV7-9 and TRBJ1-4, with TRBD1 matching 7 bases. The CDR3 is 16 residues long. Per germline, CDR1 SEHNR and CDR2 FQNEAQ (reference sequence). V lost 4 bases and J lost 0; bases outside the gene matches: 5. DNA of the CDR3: TGTGCCAGCAGCTCGGGACAGAAAGCAACTAATGAAAAACTGTTTTTT. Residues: CASSSGQKATNEKLFF. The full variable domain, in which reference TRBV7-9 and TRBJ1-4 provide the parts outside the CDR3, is DTGVSQNPRHKITKRGQNVTFRCDPISEHNRLYWYRQTLGQGPEFLTYFQNEAQLEKSRLLSDRFSAERPKGSFSTLEIQRTEQGDSAMYLCASSSGQKATNEKLFFGSGTQLSVL.

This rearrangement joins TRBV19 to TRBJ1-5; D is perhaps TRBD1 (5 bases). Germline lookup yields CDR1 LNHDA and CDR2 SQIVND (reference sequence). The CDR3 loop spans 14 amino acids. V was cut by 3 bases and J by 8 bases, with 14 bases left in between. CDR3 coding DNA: TGTGCCAGTAGTATGGTCTGGGGCTCCGAGCCCCAGCATTTT. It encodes CASSMVWGSEPQHF.

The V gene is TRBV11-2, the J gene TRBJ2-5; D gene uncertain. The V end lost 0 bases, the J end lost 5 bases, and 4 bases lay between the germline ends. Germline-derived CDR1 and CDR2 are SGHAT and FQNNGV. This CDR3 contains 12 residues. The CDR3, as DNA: TGTGCCAGCAGCTTAGATGGTGAGACCCAGTACTTC. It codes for CASSLDGETQYF.

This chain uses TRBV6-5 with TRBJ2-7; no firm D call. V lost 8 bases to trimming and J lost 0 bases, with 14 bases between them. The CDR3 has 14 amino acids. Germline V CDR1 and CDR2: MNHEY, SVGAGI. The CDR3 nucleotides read TGTGCCAGCCTCCCCCCGTCCGGCTCCTACGAGCAGTACTTC. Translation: CASLPPSGSYEQYF.

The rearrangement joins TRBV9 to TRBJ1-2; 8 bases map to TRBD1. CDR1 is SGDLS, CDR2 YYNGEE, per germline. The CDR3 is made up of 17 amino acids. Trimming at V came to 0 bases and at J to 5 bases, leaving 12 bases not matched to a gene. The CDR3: CASSVDSMGYRGYGYTF. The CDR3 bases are TGTGCCAGCAGCGTAGACTCGATGGGGTACAGGGGGTATGGCTACACCTTC.

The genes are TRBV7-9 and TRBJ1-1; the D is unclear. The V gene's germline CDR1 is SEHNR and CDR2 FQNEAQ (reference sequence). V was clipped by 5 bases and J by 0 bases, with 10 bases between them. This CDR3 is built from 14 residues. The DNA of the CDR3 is TGTGCCAGCAGCACCGGACCCCTGAACACTGAAGCTTTCTTT. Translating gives CASSTGPLNTEAFF.

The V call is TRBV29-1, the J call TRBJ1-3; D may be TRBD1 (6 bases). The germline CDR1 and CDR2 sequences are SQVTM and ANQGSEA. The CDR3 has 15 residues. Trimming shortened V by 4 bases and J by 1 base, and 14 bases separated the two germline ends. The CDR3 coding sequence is TGCAGCGTTGTAATCAGCAGGGGTTCTGGAAACACCATATATTTT. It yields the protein CSVVISRGSGNTIYF.